This T cell receptor (beta chain) stems from a study of T cell responses to AZD1222 COVID-19 vaccine. Study outcomes and limitations: In all cases, repertoires were sampled only after the peak T cell response. Baseline seropositivity occurred in only six or seven AZD1222 recipients.

As concerns this clone: The antigen is undetermined.

The CDR3 covers 10 residues. Germline CDR1 SQVTM, CDR2 ANQGSEA. Trimming left V 7 bases short and J 4 bases short, with 7 bases between. TCRdb's copy holds only in-frame clones and misses some; the assay was immunoSEQ multiplex PCR. Altogether more than 85,000 clones are present, approximately 90% being singletons, with the ten largest covering 17%. The origin of this receptor is an adult in good health. The sample here was peripheral blood, taken on day 0 of AZD1222 vaccination. The rearrangement joins TRBV29-1 to TRBJ2-5, with D uncertain. The CDR3 sequence: CSAQIETQYF. CDR3 bases: TGCAGCGCCCAGATAGAGACCCAGTACTTC.